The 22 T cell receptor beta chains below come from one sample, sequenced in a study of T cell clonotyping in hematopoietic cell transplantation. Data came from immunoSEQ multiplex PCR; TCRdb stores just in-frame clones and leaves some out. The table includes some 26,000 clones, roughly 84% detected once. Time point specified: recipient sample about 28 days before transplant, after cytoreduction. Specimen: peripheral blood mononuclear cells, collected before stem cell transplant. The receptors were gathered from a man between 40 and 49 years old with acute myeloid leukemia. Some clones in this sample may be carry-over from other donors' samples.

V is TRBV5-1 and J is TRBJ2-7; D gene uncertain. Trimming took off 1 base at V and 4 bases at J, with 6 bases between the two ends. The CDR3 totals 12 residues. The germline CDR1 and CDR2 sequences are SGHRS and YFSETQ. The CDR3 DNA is TGCGCCAGCAGCTTGAGTCGGTACGAGCAGTACTTC. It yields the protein CASSLSRYEQYF.

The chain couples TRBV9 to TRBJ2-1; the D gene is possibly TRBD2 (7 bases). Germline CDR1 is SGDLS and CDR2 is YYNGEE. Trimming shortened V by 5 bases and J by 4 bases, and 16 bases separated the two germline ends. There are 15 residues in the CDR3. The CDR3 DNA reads TGTGCCAGCAGTGGTGGGGGGGGCATTTACAATGAGCAGTTCTTC. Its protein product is CASSGGGGIYNEQFF.

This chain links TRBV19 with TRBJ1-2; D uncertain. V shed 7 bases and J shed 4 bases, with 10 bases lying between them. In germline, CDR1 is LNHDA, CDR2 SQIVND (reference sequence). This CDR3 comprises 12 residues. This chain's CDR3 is CASTSNPYGYTF. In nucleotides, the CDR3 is TGTGCCAGTACCTCGAACCCCTATGGCTACACCTTC.

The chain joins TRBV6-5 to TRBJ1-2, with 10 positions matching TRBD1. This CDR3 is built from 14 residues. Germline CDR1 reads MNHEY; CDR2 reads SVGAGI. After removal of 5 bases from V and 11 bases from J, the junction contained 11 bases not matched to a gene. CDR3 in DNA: TGTGCCAGCAGTGGGACAGGGGCCACCTCGGGGTACACCTTC. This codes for CASSGTGATSGYTF.

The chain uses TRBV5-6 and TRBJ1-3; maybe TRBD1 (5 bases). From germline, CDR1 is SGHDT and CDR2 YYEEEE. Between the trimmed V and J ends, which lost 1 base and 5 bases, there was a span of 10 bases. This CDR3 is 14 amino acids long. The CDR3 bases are TGTGCCAGCAGCTTGAGTTGGGGCCGAAACACCATATATTTT. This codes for CASSLSWGRNTIYF.

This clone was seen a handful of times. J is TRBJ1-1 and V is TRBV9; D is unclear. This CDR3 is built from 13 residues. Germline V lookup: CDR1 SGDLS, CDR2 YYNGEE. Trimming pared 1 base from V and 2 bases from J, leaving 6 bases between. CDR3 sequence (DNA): TGTGCCAGCAGCGTATCGGATAACACTGAAGCTTTCTTT. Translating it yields CASSVSDNTEAFF.

CDR3 residues: CASSAGTGGSQPQHF. For the CDR3, the DNA is TGTGCCAGCAGCGCGGGGACAGGGGGAAGTCAGCCCCAGCATTTT. The chain couples TRBV5-6 to TRBJ1-5; 11 bases are a match to TRBD1. Germline V lookup: CDR1 SGHDT, CDR2 YYEEEE. V dropped 4 bases and J dropped 6; count of bases not matched to a gene: 6. The CDR3 runs to 15 residues.

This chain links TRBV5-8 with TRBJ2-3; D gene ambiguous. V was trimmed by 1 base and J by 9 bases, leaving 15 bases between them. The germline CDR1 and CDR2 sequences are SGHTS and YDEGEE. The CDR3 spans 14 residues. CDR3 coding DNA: TGTGCCAGCAGCTTGTCCCTGCCCGGGTCGACGCAGTATTTT. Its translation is CASSLSLPGSTQYF.

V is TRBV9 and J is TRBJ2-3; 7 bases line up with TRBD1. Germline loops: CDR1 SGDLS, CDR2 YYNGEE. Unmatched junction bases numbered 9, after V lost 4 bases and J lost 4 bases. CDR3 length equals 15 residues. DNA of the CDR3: TGTGCCAGCAGCTTCGCCCCGCAGGGGGCAGATACGCAGTATTTT. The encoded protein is CASSFAPQGADTQYF.

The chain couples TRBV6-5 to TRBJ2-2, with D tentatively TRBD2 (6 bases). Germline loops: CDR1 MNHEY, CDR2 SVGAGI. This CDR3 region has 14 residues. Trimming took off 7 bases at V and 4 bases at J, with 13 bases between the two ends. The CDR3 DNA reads TGTGCCAGCAACCCGACTAGTGGCACCGGGGAGCTGTTTTTT. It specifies CASNPTSGTGELFF.

This CDR3 is CASSVGSTGGSKETQYF. The DNA of the CDR3 is TGTGCCAGCAGCGTAGGGAGTACAGGGGGATCTAAGGAGACCCAGTACTTC. V and J are TRBV9 and TRBJ2-5, with TRBD1 matching 8 bases. V was pared by 0 bases and J by 5 bases, with 12 bases of the junction left unmatched. In germline, CDR1 is SGDLS, CDR2 YYNGEE. CDR3 length: 17 residues.

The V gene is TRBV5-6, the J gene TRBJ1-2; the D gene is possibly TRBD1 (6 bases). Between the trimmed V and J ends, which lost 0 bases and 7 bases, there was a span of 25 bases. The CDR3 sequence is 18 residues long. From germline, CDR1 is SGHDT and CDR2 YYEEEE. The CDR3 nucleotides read TGTGCCAGCAGCTTGGTCTATACATTGACAGGACATCTGGGTGGCTACACCTTC. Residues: CASSLVYTLTGHLGGYTF.

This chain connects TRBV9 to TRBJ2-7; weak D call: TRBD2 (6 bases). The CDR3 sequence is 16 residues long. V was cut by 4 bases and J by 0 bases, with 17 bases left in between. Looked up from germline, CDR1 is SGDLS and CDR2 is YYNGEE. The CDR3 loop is CASSPMGGFHSYEQYF. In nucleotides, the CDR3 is TGTGCCAGCAGCCCAATGGGAGGTTTCCACTCCTACGAGCAGTACTTC.

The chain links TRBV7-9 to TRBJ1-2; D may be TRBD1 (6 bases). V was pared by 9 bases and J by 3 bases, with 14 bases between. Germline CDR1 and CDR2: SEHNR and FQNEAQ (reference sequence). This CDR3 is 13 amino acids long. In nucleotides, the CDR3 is TGTGCCAGTGATGACAGGAACTACTATGGCTACACCTTC. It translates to CASDDRNYYGYTF.

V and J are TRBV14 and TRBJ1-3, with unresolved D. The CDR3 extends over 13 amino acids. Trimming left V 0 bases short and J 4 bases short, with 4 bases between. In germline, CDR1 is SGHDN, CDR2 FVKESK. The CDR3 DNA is TGTGCCAGCAGCCAAGACAGGGGAAACACCATATATTTT. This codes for CASSQDRGNTIYF.

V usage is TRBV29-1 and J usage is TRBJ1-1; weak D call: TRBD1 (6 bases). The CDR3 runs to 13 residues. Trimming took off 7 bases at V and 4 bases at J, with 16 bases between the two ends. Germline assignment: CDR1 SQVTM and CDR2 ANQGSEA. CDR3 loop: CSAGAGGGTEAFF. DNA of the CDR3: TGCAGCGCAGGGGCGGGGGGCGGCACTGAAGCTTTCTTT.

This CDR3 is CASSLYRFRSRATNEKLFF. Here the CDR3 DNA reads TGTGCCAGCAGCTTATACAGGTTCAGATCCCGGGCAACTAATGAAAAACTGTTTTTT. V is TRBV7-2 and J is TRBJ1-4; perhaps TRBD1 as D (5 bases). The germline V gene has CDR1 SGHTA and CDR2 FQGNSA. V lost 2 bases to trimming and J lost 0 bases, with 19 bases between them. The CDR3 has 19 residues.

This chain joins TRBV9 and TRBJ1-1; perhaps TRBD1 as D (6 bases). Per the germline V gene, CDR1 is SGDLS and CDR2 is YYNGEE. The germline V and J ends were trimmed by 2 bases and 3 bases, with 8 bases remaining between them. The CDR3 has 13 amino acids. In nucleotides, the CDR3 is TGTGCCAGCAGCGTGGGGGCCCACACTGAAGCTTTCTTT. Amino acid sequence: CASSVGAHTEAFF.

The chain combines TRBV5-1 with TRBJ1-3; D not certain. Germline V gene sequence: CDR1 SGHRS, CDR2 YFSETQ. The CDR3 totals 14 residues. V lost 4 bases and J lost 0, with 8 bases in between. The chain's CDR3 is CASSPTDSGNTIYF. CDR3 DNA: TGCGCCAGCAGCCCGACCGACTCTGGAAACACCATATATTTT.

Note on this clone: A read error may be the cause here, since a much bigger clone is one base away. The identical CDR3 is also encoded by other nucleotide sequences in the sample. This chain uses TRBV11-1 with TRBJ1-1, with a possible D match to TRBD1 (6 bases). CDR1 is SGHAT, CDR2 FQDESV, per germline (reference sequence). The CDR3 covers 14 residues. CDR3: CASSLRNRDTEAFF. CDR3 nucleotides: TGTGCCAGCAGCTTAAGAAACAGGGACACTGAAGCCTTCTTT.

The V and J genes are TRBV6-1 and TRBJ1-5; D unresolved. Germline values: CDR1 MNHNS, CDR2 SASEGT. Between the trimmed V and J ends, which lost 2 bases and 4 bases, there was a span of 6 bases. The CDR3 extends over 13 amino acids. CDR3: CASSEKGNQPQHF. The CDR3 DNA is TGTGCCAGCAGTGAAAAGGGTAATCAGCCCCAGCATTTT.

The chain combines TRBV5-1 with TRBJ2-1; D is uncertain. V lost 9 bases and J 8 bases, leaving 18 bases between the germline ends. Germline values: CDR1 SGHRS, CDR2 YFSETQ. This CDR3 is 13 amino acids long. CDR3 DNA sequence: TGCGCCACTGGGCGCGGCGTGTCTGATGAGCAGTTCTTC. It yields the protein CATGRGVSDEQFF. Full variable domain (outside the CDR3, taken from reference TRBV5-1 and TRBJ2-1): KAGVTQTPRYLIKTRGQQVTLSCSPISGHRSVSWYQQTPGQGLQFLFEYFSETQRNKGNFPGRFSGRQFSNSRSEMNVSTLELGDSALYLCATGRGVSDEQFFGPGTRLTVL.